This record covers a single TCR beta chain. TCRdb's copy holds only in-frame clones and misses some; the assay was immunoSEQ multiplex PCR. The sample includes 20,000 to 25,000 clones, around 88% of them seen just once. These data belong to a study of PD-1 and CTLA-4 blockade in melanoma. V lost 4 bases to trimming and J lost 7 bases, with 17 bases between them. The CDR3 extends over 14 amino acids. Germline V gene data show CDR1 as SGDLS and CDR2 as YYNGEE. The receptor was isolated from a human donor with melanoma. V gene TRBV9 combines with J gene TRBJ1-1; D perhaps matches TRBD1 (5 bases). This specimen consisted of CD8+ T cells from peripheral blood, obtained before anti-PD-1 treatment. The CDR3 region is CASSPWGGGSEAFF. CDR3 bases: TGTGCCAGCAGCCCTTGGGGGGGTGGGAGTGAAGCTTTCTTT.